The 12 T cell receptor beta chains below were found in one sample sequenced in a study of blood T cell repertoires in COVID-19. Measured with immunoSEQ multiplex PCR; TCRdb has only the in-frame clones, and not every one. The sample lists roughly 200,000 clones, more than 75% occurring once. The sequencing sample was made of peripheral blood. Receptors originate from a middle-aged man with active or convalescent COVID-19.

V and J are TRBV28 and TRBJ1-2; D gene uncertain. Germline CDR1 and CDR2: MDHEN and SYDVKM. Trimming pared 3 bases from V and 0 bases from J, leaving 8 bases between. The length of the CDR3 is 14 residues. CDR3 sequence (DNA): TGTGCCAGCAGTTTCCGACTATCTAACTATGGCTACACCTTC. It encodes CASSFRLSNYGYTF.

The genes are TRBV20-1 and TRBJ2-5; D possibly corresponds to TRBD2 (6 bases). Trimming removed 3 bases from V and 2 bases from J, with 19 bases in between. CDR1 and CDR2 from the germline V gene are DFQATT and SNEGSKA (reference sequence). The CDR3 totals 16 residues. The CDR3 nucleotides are TGCAGTGCTAGTCTTGGCGGGGCCCATCCTCAAGAGACCCAGTACTTC. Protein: CSASLGGAHPQETQYF.

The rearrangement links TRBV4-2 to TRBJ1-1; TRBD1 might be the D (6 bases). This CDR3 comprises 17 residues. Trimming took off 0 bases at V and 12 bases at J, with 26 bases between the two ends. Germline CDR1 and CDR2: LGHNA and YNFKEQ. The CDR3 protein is CASSQELQGNHFEASFF. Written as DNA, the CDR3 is TGTGCCAGCAGCCAAGAGCTACAGGGTAACCACTTTGAAGCATCTTTCTTT.

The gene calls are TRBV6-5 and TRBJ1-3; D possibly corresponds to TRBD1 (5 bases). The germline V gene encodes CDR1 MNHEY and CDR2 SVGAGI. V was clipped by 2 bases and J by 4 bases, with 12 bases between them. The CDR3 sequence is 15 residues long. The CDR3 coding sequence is TGTGCCAGCAGTTACCGTTCGGGGGTAGGAAACACCATATATTTT. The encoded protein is CASSYRSGVGNTIYF.

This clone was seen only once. This chain's CDR3 is CASSLPGTDNYGYTF. CDR3 coding DNA: TGTGCCAGCAGCTTACCCGGGACAGATAACTATGGCTACACCTTC. The chain couples TRBV5-4 to TRBJ1-2, with 7 bases fitting TRBD1. The junction had 5 bases not matched to a gene; V was cut back by 2 bases and J by 1 base. Per the germline V gene, CDR1 is SGHNT and CDR2 is YYREEE (reference sequence). CDR3 length: 15 residues.

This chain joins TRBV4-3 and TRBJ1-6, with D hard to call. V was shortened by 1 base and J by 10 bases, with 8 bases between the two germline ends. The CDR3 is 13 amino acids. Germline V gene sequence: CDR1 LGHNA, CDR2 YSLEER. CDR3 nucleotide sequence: TGCGCCAGCAGCCAAGCCGGGTCATCACCCCTCCACTTT. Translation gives CASSQAGSSPLHF.

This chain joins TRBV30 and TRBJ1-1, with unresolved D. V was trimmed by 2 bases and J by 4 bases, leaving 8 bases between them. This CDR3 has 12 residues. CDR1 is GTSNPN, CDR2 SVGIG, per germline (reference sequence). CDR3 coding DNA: TGTGCCTGGAGTCTTCCCGGCACTGAAGCTTTCTTT. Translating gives CAWSLPGTEAFF.

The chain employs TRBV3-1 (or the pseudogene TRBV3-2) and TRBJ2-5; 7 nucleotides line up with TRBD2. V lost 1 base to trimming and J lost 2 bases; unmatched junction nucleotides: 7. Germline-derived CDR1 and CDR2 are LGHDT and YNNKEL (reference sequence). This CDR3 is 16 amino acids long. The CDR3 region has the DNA TGTGCCAGCAGCCAAGCGAGCGGGGCCCTTCAAGAGACCCAGTACTTC. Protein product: CASSQASGALQETQYF.

The CDR3 DNA reads TGTGCCAGCAGCGGAGCCCCCGCCGGGGGTAGGAACACTGAAGCTTTCTTT. Protein product: CASSGAPAGGRNTEAFF. This chain connects TRBV9 to TRBJ1-1; D might be TRBD1 (5 bases). The germline gives CDR1 SGDLS, CDR2 YYNGEE. V was shortened by 3 bases and J by 1 base, with 19 bases between the two germline ends. The CDR3 covers 17 residues.

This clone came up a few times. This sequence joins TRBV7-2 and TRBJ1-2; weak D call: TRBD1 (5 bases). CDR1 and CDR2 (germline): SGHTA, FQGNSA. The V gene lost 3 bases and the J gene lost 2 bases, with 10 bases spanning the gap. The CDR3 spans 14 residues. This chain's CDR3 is CASSFDGGNYGYTF. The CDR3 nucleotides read TGTGCCAGCAGCTTTGATGGGGGGAACTATGGCTACACCTTC.

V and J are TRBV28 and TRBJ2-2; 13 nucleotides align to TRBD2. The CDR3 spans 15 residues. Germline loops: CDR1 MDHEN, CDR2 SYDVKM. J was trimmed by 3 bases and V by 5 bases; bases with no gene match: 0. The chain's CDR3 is CASSGLAGDTGELFF. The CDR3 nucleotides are TGTGCCAGCAGTGGACTAGCGGGGGACACCGGGGAGCTGTTTTTT. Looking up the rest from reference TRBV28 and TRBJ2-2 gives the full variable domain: DVKVTQSSRYLVKRTGEKVFLECVQDMDHENMFWYRQDPGLGLRLIYFSYDVKMKEKGDIPEGYSVSREKKERFSLILESASTNQTSMYLCASSGLAGDTGELFFGEGSRLTVL.

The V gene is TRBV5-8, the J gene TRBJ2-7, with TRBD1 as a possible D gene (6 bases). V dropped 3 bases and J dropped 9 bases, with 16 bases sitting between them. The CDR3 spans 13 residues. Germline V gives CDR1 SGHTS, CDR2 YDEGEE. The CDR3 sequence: CASSSRTVVRQYF. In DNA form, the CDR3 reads TGTGCCAGCAGCTCCCGGACAGTCGTGAGGCAGTACTTC.